Presented here are 26 T cell receptor beta chains from one specimen sequenced in a study of blood T cell repertoires in COVID-19 (TCRdb year 2020). Library preparation used the immunoSEQ multiplex PCR assay. TCRdb carries this immuneACCESS record with in-frame sequences only. Its versions omit some clonotypes, under half of them owing to an unresolved V gene in the studies checked, with the rest unexplained. The sample table lists about 150,000 clones, approximately 86% of them with a count of one. Jointly, the top ten make up around 6.6% of the sample. What was sequenced was peripheral blood. These receptors were obtained from a man aged 45-65 years with active or convalescent COVID-19.

The CDR3 sequence is CASSQGEGTQYF. DNA of the CDR3: TGTGCCAGCAGCCAAGGGGAGGGGACCCAGTACTTC. V and J are TRBV4-2 and TRBJ2-5, with 7 bases that match TRBD2. Germline CDR1 and CDR2: LGHNA and YNFKEQ. V was pared by 1 base and J by 7 bases, with 0 bases of the junction left unmatched. The CDR3 spans 12 residues.

V is TRBV29-1 and J is TRBJ1-1; 8 positions match TRBD1. J lost 7 bases, V lost 2 bases, and 12 bases had no gene match. The CDR3 has 15 amino acids. CDR1 SQVTM and CDR2 ANQGSEA come from the germline V gene. The CDR3 here is CSVESWRQGLGEAFF. The DNA of the CDR3 is TGCAGCGTTGAAAGTTGGAGACAGGGGTTGGGTGAAGCTTTCTTT.

In its sample, this clone was seen a few times. The CDR3 loop reads CASSLGQHGYTF. In nucleotides, the CDR3 is TGTGCCAGCAGCTTAGGACAGCATGGCTACACCTTC. The V call is TRBV7-9, the J call TRBJ1-2, with D possibly being TRBD1 (5 bases). The germline V and J ends were trimmed by 1 base and 6 bases, with 6 bases remaining between them. This CDR3 region has 12 residues. Germline CDR1 and CDR2: SEHNR and FQNEAQ (reference sequence).

The chain links TRBV5-1 to TRBJ1-5; the D gene is possibly TRBD1 (6 bases). Trimming pared 4 bases from V and 6 bases from J, leaving 11 bases between. This CDR3 is 13 amino acids long. Germline V lookup: CDR1 SGHRS, CDR2 YFSETQ. CDR3 loop: CASSQQGPQPQHF. CDR3 DNA sequence: TGCGCCAGCAGCCAACAGGGTCCTCAGCCCCAGCATTTT.

V and J are TRBV6-5 and TRBJ1-2, with TRBD1 identical over 9 bases. The germline V gene encodes CDR1 MNHEY and CDR2 SVGAGI. This CDR3 comprises 14 residues. Losses at the gene ends were 5 bases for V and 5 bases for J; bases not matched to a gene: 6. The CDR3 here is CASSPGDRGYGYTF. As DNA, the CDR3 is TGTGCCAGCAGTCCCGGCGACAGGGGGTATGGCTACACCTTC.

The CDR3 protein is CASSLERQGPGNTIYF. CDR3 nucleotides: TGTGCCAGCAGCTTGGAGCGACAGGGGCCTGGAAACACCATATATTTT. The chain couples TRBV5-4 to TRBJ1-3; 8 nucleotides align to TRBD1. This CDR3 contains 16 residues. The germline V gene has CDR1 SGHNT and CDR2 YYREEE (reference sequence). Unmatched junction bases numbered 4, after V lost 0 bases and J lost 2 bases.

V is TRBV5-4 and J is TRBJ1-1; D is possibly TRBD1 (5 bases). This CDR3 contains 14 residues. Germline V gene sequence: CDR1 SGHNT, CDR2 YYREEE (reference sequence). V lost 4 bases to trimming and J lost 5 bases, with 15 bases between them. CDR3 in amino acids: CASSGTAGRTEAFF. CDR3 DNA sequence: TGTGCCAGCAGCGGGACGGCAGGGAGGACTGAAGCTTTCTTT.

The V and J genes are TRBV2 and TRBJ1-2; D is perhaps TRBD1 (6 bases). V lost 7 bases and J 12 bases, leaving 24 bases between the germline ends. The germline V gene encodes CDR1 SNHLY and CDR2 FYNNEI. The CDR3 has 14 amino acids. This CDR3 reads CASTYIGGSSGNTF. Here the CDR3 DNA reads TGTGCCAGCACCTATATTGGGGGCAGTTCTGGTAACACCTTC.

The chain employs TRBV18 and TRBJ2-1; the match to TRBD2 covers 7 bases. The CDR3 contains 13 residues. Germline V gene lookup returns CDR1 KGHSH and CDR2 LQKENI. The V and J ends lost 4 bases and 5 bases, in that order; junction bases with no gene match: 2. The CDR3 DNA reads TGTGCCAGCTCACGCGGACTAGACAATGAGCAGTTCTTC. It codes for CASSRGLDNEQFF.

The chain has TRBV29-1 and TRBJ2-5; 14 nucleotides agree with TRBD2. Germline trimming cut 7 bases from V and 5 bases from J; bases unmatched to any gene: 9. Germline values: CDR1 SQVTM, CDR2 ANQGSEA. The CDR3 is 15 amino acids. The CDR3 coding sequence is TGCAGCGCGGGACTAGCGGGAGCCCCTTCGGAGACCCAGTACTTC. Amino acid sequence: CSAGLAGAPSETQYF.

V gene TRBV11-3 combines with J gene TRBJ2-1; D uncertain. V was shortened by 0 bases and J by 6 bases, with 9 bases between the two germline ends. The CDR3 is 14 residues long. Looked up from germline, CDR1 is SGHNT and CDR2 is YENEEA. The CDR3 here is CASSLDLGRNEQFF. The CDR3 bases are TGTGCCAGCAGCTTAGATCTTGGCCGCAATGAGCAGTTCTTC.

This clone was seen more than once but under ten times. The chain recombines TRBV25-1 with TRBJ1-5, with TRBD1 matching over 10 bases. J lost 5 bases, V lost 5 bases, and 6 bases had no gene match. CDR1 and CDR2 (germline): MGHDK, SYGVNS. This CDR3 has 15 amino acids. This CDR3 reads CASSPGTGVDQPQHF. CDR3 in DNA: TGTGCCAGCAGTCCCGGGACAGGGGTGGATCAGCCCCAGCATTTT.

The chain couples TRBV10-3 to TRBJ1-5; no definite D call. This CDR3 contains 14 residues. Germline V gives CDR1 ENHRY, CDR2 SYGVKD. V was shortened by 4 bases and J by 4 bases, with 11 bases between the two germline ends. The CDR3 nucleotides are TGTGCCATCAGTGGGAGTCGGGGAAATCAGCCCCAGCATTTT. Translation gives CAISGSRGNQPQHF.

This chain connects TRBV3-1 (or the pseudogene TRBV3-2) to TRBJ2-2; D is ambiguous. The CDR3 contains 13 residues. Between the trimmed V and J ends, which lost 4 bases and 0 bases, there was a span of 3 bases. Germline assignment: CDR1 LGHDT and CDR2 YNNKEL (reference sequence). The CDR3 DNA reads as TGTGCCAGCAGCCCCGCGAACACCGGGGAGCTGTTTTTT. It is translated as CASSPANTGELFF.

V is TRBV7-3 and J is TRBJ2-3; 11 bases align to TRBD2. The trim removed 5 bases at V and 9 bases at J, leaving 10 bases unmatched. This CDR3 comprises 15 residues. Per the germline V gene, CDR1 is SGHTA and CDR2 is FQGTGA. CDR3 amino acids: CASSATSGVLETQYF. DNA of the CDR3: TGTGCCAGCAGCGCGACTAGCGGGGTTTTAGAAACGCAGTATTTT.

This sequence joins TRBV10-3 and TRBJ2-3; possibly TRBD1 for D (5 bases). The CDR3 covers 13 residues. V lost 4 bases and J 4 bases, leaving 9 bases between the germline ends. The germline V gene encodes CDR1 ENHRY and CDR2 SYGVKD. The CDR3 is CAISGQGPDTQYF. The CDR3 DNA sequence: TGTGCCATCAGTGGTCAGGGCCCAGATACGCAGTATTTT.

This clone was found once. With a much larger clone just one base away, this may be a read error. The chain carries TRBV29-1 and TRBJ2-2; D perhaps matches TRBD2 (6 bases). Germline-derived CDR1 and CDR2 are SQVTM and ANQGSEA. This CDR3 is built from 15 residues. The germline V and J ends were trimmed by 1 base and 4 bases, with 13 bases remaining between them. CDR3 nucleotide sequence: TGCAGCGTTGAAGGGACTAACGGGCTCACCGGGGAGCTGTTTTTT. This codes for CSVEGTNGLTGELFF.

As DNA, the CDR3 is TGTGCCATCAAGGGACAGTCGAACACCGGGGAGCTGTTTTTT. This codes for CAIKGQSNTGELFF. V is TRBV10-3 and J is TRBJ2-2; 7 bases are shared with TRBD1. The J segment lost 0 bases and the V segment lost 7 bases, leaving 2 bases of the junction unmatched. Germline CDR1 ENHRY, CDR2 SYGVKD. The CDR3 is 14 residues long.

This chain links TRBV3-1 (or the pseudogene TRBV3-2) with TRBJ1-2; TRBD1 aligns across 8 bases. This CDR3 spans 15 amino acids. V gave up 4 bases and J gave up 7 bases; unmatched junction bases: 11. Germline V gives CDR1 LGHDT, CDR2 YNNKEL (reference sequence). This CDR3 is CASSLHDRGVIGYTF. DNA for the CDR3: TGTGCCAGCAGCCTCCACGACAGGGGTGTTATTGGCTACACCTTC.

V gene TRBV29-1 combines with J gene TRBJ1-2; D ambiguous. This CDR3 spans 12 amino acids. The V end lost 4 bases, the J end lost 8 bases, and 14 bases lay between the germline ends. Germline V gene data show CDR1 as SQVTM and CDR2 as ANQGSEA. This CDR3 is CSVVSGKLGYTF. The DNA of the CDR3 is TGCAGCGTTGTTTCCGGGAAGCTCGGCTACACCTTC.

The V gene is TRBV4-1, the J gene TRBJ2-3; TRBD1 aligns across 9 bases. V lost 5 bases, J lost 8 bases, and 14 bases stayed unmatched. The CDR3 is 16 residues long. The germline CDR1 and CDR2 sequences are MGHRA and YSYEKL. Written as DNA, the CDR3 is TGCGCCAGCAGCTTTAGCTCTGGACAGGGGCTGGTTACGCAGTATTTT. Its protein product is CASSFSSGQGLVTQYF.

The V and J genes are TRBV21-1 and TRBJ1-2; whether TRBD1, the table's D call, matches the DNA was not checked. TRBV21-1 is labeled a pseudogene. CDR3 length: 15 amino acids. The CDR3 here is CASSKEQERNYGYTF. The CDR3 region has the DNA TGTGCCAGCAGCAAAGAACAGGAACGGAACTATGGCTACACCTTC.

J is TRBJ1-1 and V is TRBV7-9, with 9 bases lining up with TRBD1. Germline V gives CDR1 SEHNR, CDR2 FQNEAQ (reference sequence). This CDR3 spans 14 amino acids. With V trimmed by 4 bases and J by 3 bases, 3 bases remained unmatched. Written as DNA, the CDR3 is TGTGCCAGCAGCTCGTGGACAGGGGACACTGAAGCTTTCTTT. This gives the protein CASSSWTGDTEAFF.

This clone has just one count. The chain recombines TRBV7-6 with TRBJ2-2; 11 bases match TRBD2. Germline V gives CDR1 SGHVS, CDR2 FNYEAQ. CDR3 length: 16 amino acids. V was clipped by 0 bases and J by 5 bases; unmatched bases: 2. The CDR3 here is CASSLASSGGTGELFF. The CDR3 DNA reads TGTGCCAGCAGCTTAGCGTCTAGCGGGGGGACCGGGGAGCTGTTTTTT.

This clone was seen ten or more times. J is TRBJ2-5 and V is TRBV6-2 or TRBV6-3, with D unclear. In germline, CDR1 is MNHEY, CDR2 SVGEGT. The V end was cut by 5 bases, the J end by 2 bases, with 15 bases between. CDR3 length: 15 amino acids. The CDR3 protein is CASSQTARPQETQYF. In nucleotides, the CDR3 is TGTGCCAGCAGTCAAACAGCTCGTCCACAAGAGACCCAGTACTTC.

The chain employs TRBV2 and TRBJ1-6; D may be TRBD1 (6 bases). There are 15 residues in the CDR3. Trimming took 8 bases from V and 3 from J, leaving 14 bases between them. Germline V gene sequence: CDR1 SNHLY, CDR2 FYNNEI. The CDR3 sequence: CASSPQDSYNSPLHF. In DNA form, the CDR3 reads TGTGCCAGCTCCCCGCAGGACAGCTATAATTCACCCCTCCACTTT.